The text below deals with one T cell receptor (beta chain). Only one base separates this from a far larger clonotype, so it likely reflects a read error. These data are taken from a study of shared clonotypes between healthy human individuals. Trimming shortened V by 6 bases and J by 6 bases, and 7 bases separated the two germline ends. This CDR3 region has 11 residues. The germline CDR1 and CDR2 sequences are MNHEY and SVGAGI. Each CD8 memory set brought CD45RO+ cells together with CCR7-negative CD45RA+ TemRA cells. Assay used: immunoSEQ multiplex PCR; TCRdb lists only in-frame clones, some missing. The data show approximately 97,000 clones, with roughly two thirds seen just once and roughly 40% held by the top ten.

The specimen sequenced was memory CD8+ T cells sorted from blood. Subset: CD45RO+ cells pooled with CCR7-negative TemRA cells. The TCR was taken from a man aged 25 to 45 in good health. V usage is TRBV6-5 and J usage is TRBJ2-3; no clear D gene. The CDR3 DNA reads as TGTGCCAGCAGCACGCGGGATACGCAGTATTTT. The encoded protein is CASSTRDTQYF.